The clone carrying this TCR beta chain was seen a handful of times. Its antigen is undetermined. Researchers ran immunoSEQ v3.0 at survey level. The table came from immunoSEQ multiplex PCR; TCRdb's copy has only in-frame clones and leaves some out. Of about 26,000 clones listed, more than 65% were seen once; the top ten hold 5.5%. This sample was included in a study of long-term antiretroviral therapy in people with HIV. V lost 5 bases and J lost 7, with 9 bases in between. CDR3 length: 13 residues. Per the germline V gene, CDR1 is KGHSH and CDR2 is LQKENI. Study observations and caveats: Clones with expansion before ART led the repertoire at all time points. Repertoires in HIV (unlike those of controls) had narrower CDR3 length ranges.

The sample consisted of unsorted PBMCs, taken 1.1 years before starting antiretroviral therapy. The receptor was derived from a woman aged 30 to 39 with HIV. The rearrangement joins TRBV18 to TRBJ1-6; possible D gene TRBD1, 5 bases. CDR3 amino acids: CASSGGGNSPLHF. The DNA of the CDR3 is TGTGCCAGCTCAGGGGGGGGGAATTCACCCCTCCACTTT. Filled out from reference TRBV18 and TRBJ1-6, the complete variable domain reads NAGVMQNPRHLVRRRGQEARLRCSPMKGHSHVYWYRQLPEEGLKFMVYLQKENIIDESGMPKERFSAEFPKEGPSILRIQQVVRGDSAAYFCASSGGGNSPLHFGNGTRLTVT.